This T cell receptor beta chain was recorded in a study of T cells in Graves' hyperthyroidism and ophthalmopathy. General study results and limits: In blood, most of the thyroid clonotypes expanded above 0.001 were also present. Prediction of ophthalmopathy progression came a median roughly 6.6 months pre-onset.

TCR beta CDR3 sequences were amplified from RNA transcripts. Initially, a first-round RT-PCR of the TCR CDR3 employed the HTBI primer set. Each CDR3 protein gets one entry after TCRdb re-called the multiplex PCR reads with MiXCR. The sample includes 330,000 or so distinct CDR3 sequences, around a sixth of them seen just once. As to this clonotype: What it binds is not known.

The source of the PBMCs was roughly 10 ml of fresh peripheral blood. The V segment lost 7 bases and the J segment 2 bases; nucleotides outside the gene matches: 11. The CDR3 is 15 amino acids. From germline, CDR1 is MNHEY and CDR2 SVGEGT. The sequencing input was blood. The chain employs TRBV6-2 or TRBV6-3 and TRBJ2-7; 7 bases line up with TRBD1. The TCR was taken from a woman in her forties with Graves' ophthalmopathy. CDR3 nucleotides: TGTGCCAGCAATACACCGGGACAGTCAACCTACGAGCAGTACTTC. Amino acids: CASNTPGQSTYEQYF.